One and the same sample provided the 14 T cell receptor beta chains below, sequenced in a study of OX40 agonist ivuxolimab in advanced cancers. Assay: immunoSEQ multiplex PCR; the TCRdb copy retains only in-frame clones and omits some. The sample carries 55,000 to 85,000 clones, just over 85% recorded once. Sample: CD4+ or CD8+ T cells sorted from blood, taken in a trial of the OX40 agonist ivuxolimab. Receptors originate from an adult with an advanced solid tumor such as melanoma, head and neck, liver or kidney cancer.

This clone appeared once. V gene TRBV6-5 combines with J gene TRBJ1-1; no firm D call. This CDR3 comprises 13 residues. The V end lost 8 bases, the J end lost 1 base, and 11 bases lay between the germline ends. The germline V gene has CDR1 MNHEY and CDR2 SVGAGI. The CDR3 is CASREPANTEAFF. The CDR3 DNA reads TGTGCCAGCCGGGAACCCGCGAACACTGAAGCTTTCTTT.

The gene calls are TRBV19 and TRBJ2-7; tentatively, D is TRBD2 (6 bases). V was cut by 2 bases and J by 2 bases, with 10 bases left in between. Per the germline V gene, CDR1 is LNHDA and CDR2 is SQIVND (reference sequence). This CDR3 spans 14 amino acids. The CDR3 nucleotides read TGTGCCAGTAGTATAATCGGAGGGACCTACGAGCAGTACTTC. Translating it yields CASSIIGGTYEQYF.

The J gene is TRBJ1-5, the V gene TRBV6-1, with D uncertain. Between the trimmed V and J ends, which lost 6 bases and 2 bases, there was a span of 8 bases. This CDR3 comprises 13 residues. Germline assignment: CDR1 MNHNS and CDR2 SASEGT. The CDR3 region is CASSGGRNQPQHF. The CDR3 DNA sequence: TGTGCCAGCAGCGGCGGGCGCAATCAGCCCCAGCATTTT.

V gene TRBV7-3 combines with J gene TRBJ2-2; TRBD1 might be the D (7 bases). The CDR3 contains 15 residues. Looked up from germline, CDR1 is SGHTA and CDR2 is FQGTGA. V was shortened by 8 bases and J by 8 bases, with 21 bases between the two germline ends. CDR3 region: CASGGGTAFRGELFF. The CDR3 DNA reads TGTGCCAGCGGAGGCGGGACAGCTTTCCGTGGGGAGCTGTTTTTT.

The CDR3 sequence: CASSYSSATGSSEQYF. The CDR3 nucleotides are TGTGCCAGCAGTTACTCGTCTGCGACAGGATCGTCCGAGCAGTACTTC. J is TRBJ2-7 and V is TRBV6-5; perhaps TRBD1 as D (6 bases). V lost 0 bases to trimming and J lost 6 bases, with 18 bases between them. This CDR3 contains 16 residues. Germline loops: CDR1 MNHEY, CDR2 SVGAGI.

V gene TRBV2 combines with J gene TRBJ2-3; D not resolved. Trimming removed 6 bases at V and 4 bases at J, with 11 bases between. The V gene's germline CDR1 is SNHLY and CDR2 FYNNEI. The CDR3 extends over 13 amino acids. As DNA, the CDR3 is TGTGCCAGCAGCCTGAGTGAGGCAGATACGCAGTATTTT. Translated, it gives CASSLSEADTQYF. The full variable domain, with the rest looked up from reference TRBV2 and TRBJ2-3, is EPEVTQTPSHQVTQMGQEVILRCVPISNHLYFYWYRQILGQKVEFLVSFYNNEISEKSEIFDDQFSVERPDGSNFTLKIRSTKLEDSAMYFCASSLSEADTQYFGPGTRLTVL.

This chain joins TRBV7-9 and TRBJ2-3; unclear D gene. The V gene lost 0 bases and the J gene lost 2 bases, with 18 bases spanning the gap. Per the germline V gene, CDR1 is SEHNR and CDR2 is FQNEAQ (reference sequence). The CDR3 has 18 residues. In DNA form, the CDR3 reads TGTGCCAGCAGCTTAGCGCGGCCCGGTGGCAGGCTCACAGATACGCAGTATTTT. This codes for CASSLARPGGRLTDTQYF. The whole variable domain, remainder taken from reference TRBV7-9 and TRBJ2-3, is DTGVSQNPRHKITKRGQNVTFRCDPISEHNRLYWYRQTLGQGPEFLTYFQNEAQLEKSRLLSDRFSAERPKGSFSTLEIQRTEQGDSAMYLCASSLARPGGRLTDTQYFGPGTRLTVL.

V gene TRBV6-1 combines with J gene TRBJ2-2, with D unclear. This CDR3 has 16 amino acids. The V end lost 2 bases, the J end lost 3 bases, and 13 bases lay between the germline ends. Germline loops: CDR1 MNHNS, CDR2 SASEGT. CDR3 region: CASSEFQDRYTGELFF. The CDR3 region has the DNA TGTGCCAGCAGTGAATTTCAGGATCGGTACACCGGGGAGCTGTTTTTT.

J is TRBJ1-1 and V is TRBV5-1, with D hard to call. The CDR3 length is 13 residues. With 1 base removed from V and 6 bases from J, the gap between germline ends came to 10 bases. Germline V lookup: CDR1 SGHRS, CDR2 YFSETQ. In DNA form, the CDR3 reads TGCGCCAGCAGCTTGCAGAGAACGGCTGAAGCTTTCTTT. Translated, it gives CASSLQRTAEAFF.

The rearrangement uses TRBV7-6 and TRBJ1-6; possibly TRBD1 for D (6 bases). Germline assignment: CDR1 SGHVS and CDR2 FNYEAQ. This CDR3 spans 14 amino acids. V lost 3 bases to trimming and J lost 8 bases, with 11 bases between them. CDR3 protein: CASSFGGADSPLHF. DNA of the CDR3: TGTGCCAGCAGCTTTGGGGGGGCAGATTCACCCCTCCACTTT.

CDR3 nucleotides: TGTGCCAGCAGCACCATTGACCGACGGATTGGTGGCTACACCTTC. Translation: CASSTIDRRIGGYTF. This chain uses TRBV5-6 with TRBJ1-2; D remains unclear. Germline V gene lookup returns CDR1 SGHDT and CDR2 YYEEEE. The V gene lost 4 bases and the J gene lost 7 bases, with 20 bases spanning the gap. The CDR3 length is 15 residues.

The CDR3: CASSGRQGLTDTQYF. CDR3 coding DNA: TGCGCCAGCAGCGGCCGACAGGGACTTACAGATACGCAGTATTTT. The chain carries TRBV4-1 and TRBJ2-3, with a weak D call TRBD1 (7 bases). The ends were cut back, 5 bases at V and 3 bases at J, with 15 bases in the middle. Germline V CDR1 and CDR2: MGHRA, YSYEKL. The CDR3 length is 15 residues.

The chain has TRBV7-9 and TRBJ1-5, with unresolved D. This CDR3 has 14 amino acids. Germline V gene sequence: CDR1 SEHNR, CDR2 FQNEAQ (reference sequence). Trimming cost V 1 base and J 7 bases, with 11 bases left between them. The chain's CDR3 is CASSLDTAGQPQHF. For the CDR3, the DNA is TGTGCCAGCAGCTTAGACACGGCTGGCCAGCCCCAGCATTTT.

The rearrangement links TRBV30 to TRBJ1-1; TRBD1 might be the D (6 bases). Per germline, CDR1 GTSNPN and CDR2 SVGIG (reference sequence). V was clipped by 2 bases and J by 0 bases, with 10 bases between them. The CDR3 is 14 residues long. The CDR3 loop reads CAWSPGAMNTEAFF. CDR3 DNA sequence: TGTGCCTGGAGTCCGGGGGCGATGAACACTGAAGCTTTCTTT.